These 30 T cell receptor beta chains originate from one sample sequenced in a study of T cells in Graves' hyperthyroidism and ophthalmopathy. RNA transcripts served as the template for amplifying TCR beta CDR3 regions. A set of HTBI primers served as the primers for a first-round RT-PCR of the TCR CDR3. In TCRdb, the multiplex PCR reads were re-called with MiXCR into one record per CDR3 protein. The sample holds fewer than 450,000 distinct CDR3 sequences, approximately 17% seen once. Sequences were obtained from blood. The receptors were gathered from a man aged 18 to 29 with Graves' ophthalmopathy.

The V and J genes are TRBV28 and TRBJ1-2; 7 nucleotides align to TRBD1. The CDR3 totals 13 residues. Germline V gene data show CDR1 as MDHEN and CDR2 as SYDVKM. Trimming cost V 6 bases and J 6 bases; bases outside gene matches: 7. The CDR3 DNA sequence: TGTGCCAGCAGGGGGGCAGGGGGGAATGGCTACACCTTC. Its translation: CASRGAGGNGYTF.

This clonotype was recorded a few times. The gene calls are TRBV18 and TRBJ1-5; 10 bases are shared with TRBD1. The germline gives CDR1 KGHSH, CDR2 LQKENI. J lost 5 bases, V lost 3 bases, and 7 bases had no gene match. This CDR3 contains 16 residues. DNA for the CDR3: TGTGCCAGCTCACCTTCCAGCGGGACAGGGGATCAGCCCCAGCATTTT. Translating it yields CASSPSSGTGDQPQHF. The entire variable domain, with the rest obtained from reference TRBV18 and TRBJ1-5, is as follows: NAGVMQNPRHLVRRRGQEARLRCSPMKGHSHVYWYRQLPEEGLKFMVYLQKENIIDESGMPKERFSAEFPKEGPSILRIQQVVRGDSAAYFCASSPSSGTGDQPQHFGDGTRLSIL.

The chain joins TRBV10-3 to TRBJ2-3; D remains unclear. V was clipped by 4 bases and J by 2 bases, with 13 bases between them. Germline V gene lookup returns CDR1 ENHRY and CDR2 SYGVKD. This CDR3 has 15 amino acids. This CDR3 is CAISVSPTHTDTQYF. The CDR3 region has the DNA TGTGCCATCAGTGTCTCGCCCACCCACACAGATACGCAGTATTTT.

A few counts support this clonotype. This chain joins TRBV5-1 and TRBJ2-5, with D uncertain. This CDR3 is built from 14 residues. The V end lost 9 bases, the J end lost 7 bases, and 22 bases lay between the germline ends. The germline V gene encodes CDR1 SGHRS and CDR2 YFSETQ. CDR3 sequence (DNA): TGCGCCACGCGAGAGGAAGAGGCCCTAGGGACCCAGTACTTC. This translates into CATREEEALGTQYF.

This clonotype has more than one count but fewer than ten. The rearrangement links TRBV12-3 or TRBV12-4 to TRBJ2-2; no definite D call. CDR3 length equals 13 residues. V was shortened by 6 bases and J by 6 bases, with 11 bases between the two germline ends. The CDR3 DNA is TGTGCCAGCAGCCCCGAGGTTGCCGGGGAGCTGTTTTTT. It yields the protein CASSPEVAGELFF.

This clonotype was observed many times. CDR3 coding DNA: TGTGCCAGCAGTCGGACAGGTAGCGGGTATAGCAATCAGCCCCAGCATTTT. Translation: CASSRTGSGYSNQPQHF. The chain carries TRBV2 and TRBJ1-5; 7 bases agree with TRBD1. Germline V gene sequence: CDR1 SNHLY, CDR2 FYNNEI. Germline trimming cut 5 bases from V and 0 bases from J; bases unmatched to any gene: 10. This CDR3 is 17 amino acids long.

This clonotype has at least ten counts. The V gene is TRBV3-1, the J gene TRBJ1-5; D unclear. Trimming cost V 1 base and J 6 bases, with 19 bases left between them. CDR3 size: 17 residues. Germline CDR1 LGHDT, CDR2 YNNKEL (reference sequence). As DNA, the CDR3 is TGTGCCAGCAGCCAAGGCAGCGGATCGCTCTGGGGTCAGCCCCAGCATTTT. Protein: CASSQGSGSLWGQPQHF.

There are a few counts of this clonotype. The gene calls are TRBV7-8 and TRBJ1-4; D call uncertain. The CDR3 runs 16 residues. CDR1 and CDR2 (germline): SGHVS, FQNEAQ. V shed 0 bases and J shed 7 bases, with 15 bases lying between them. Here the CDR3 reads CASSLAGWGGSEKLFF. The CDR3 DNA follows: TGTGCCAGCAGCTTAGCGGGGTGGGGAGGAAGTGAAAAACTGTTTTTT.

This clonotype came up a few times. The CDR3 nucleotides are TGCGCCAGCAGCCTTATCCGGGACATATGCAATCAGCCCCAGCATTTT. This sequence encodes CASSLIRDICNQPQHF. This rearrangement joins TRBV10-1 to TRBJ1-5; D is possibly TRBD1 (6 bases). The V gene lost 6 bases and the J gene lost 2 bases, with 17 bases spanning the gap. The length of the CDR3 is 16 residues. Germline values: CDR1 WNHNN, CDR2 SYGVQD (reference sequence).

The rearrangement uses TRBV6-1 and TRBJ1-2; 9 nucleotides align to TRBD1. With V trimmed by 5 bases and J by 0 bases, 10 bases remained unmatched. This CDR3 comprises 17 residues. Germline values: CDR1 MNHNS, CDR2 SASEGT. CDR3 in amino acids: CASSFRDREDANYGYTF. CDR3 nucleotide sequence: TGTGCCAGCAGTTTCAGGGACAGGGAGGATGCTAACTATGGCTACACCTTC.

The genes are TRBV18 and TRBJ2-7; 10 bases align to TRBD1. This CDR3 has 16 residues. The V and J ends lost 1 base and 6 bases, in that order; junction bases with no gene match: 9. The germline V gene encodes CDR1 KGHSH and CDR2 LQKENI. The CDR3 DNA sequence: TGTGCCAGCTCACCACGACCGGGACAGGGGACGGGCGAGCAGTACTTC. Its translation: CASSPRPGQGTGEQYF.

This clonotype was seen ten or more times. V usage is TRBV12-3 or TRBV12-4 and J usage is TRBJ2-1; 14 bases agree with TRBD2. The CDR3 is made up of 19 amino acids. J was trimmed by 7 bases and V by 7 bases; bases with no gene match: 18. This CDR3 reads CASTWGLAGAYRGRNEQFF. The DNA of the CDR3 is TGTGCCAGCACCTGGGGACTAGCGGGGGCCTACAGGGGGAGGAATGAGCAGTTCTTC.

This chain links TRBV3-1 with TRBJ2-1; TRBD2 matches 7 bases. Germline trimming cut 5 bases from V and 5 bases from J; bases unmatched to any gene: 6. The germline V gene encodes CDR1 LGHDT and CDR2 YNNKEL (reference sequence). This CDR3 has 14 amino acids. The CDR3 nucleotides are TGTGCCAGCAGCTTAGGGAGGGCCAACAATGAGCAGTTCTTC. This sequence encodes CASSLGRANNEQFF.

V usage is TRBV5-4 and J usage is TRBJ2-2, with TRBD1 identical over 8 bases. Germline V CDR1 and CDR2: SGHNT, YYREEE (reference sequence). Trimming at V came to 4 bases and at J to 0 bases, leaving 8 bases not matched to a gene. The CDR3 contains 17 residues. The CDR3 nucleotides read TGTGCCAGCAGCGGCACCTTACAGGGGGCGAACACCGGGGAGCTGTTTTTT. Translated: CASSGTLQGANTGELFF.

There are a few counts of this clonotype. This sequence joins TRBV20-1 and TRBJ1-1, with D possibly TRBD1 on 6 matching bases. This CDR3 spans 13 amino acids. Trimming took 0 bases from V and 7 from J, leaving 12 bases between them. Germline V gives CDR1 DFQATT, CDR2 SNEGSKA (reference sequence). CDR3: CSARDPRGLEAFF. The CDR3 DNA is TGCAGTGCTAGAGATCCCAGGGGCCTTGAAGCTTTCTTT.

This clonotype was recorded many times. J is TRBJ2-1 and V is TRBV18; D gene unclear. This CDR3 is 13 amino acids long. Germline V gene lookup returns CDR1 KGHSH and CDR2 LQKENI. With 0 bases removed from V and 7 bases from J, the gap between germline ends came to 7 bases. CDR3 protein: CASSPPPANEQFF. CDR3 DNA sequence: TGTGCCAGCTCACCACCCCCCGCGAATGAGCAGTTCTTC.

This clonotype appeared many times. CDR3 protein: CASKGDTEAFF. In DNA, the CDR3 is TGTGCCAGCAAGGGAGACACTGAAGCTTTCTTT. The genes are TRBV12-3 or TRBV12-4 and TRBJ1-1; D unresolved. V lost 7 bases to trimming and J lost 3 bases, with 6 bases between them. The CDR3 contains 11 residues.

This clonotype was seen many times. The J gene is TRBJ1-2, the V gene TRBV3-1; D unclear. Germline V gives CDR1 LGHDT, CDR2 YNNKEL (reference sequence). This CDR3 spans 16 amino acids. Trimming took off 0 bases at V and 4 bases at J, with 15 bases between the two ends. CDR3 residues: CASSQDATSLGYGYTF. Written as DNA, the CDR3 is TGTGCCAGCAGCCAAGATGCAACCAGCCTCGGCTATGGCTACACCTTC. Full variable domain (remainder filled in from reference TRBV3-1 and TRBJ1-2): DTAVSQTPKYLVTQMGNDKSIKCEQNLGHDTMYWYKQDSKKFLKIMFSYNNKELIINETVPNRFSPKSPDKAHLNLHINSLELGDSAVYFCASSQDATSLGYGYTFGSGTRLTVV.

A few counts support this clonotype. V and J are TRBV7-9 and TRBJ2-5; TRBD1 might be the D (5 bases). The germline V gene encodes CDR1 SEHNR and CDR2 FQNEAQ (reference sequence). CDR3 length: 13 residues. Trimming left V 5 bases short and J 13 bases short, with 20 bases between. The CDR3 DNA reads TGTGCCAGCAGCGCCCTTGAAGGGGCCCCACCGTACTTC. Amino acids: CASSALEGAPPYF.

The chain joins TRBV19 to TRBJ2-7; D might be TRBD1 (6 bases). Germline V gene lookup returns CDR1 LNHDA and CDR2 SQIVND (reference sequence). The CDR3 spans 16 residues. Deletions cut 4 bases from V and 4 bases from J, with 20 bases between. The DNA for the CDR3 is TGTGCCAGTAGTACCCCGGGACACAAATTCCTATACGAGCAGTACTTC. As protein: CASSTPGHKFLYEQYF.

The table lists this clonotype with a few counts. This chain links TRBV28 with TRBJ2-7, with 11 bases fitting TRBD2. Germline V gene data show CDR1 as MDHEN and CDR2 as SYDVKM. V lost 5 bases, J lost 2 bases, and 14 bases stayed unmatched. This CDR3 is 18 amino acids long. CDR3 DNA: TGTGCCAGCAGTCTGGGGGGTCTAGCGGGGGGCCCGACCTACGAGCAGTACTTC. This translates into CASSLGGLAGGPTYEQYF.

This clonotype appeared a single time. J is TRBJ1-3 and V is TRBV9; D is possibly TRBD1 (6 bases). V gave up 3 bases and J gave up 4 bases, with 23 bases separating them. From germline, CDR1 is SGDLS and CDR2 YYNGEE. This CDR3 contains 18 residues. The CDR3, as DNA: TGTGCCAGCAGCGGCCCGGGGCGGGGGCGCGGCTCCGGAAACACCATATATTTT. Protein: CASSGPGRGRGSGNTIYF.

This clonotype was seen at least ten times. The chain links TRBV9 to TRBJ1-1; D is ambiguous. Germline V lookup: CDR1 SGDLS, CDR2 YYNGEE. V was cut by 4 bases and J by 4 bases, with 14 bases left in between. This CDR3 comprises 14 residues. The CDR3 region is CASSLGSTVTEAFF. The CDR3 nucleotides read TGTGCCAGCAGCCTGGGCAGTACCGTCACTGAAGCTTTCTTT.

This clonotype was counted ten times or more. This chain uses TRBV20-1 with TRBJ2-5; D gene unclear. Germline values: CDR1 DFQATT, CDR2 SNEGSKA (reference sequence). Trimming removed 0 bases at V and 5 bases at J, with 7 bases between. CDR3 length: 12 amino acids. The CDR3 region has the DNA TGCAGTGCTAGAGATATCATGGAGACCCAGTACTTC. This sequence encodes CSARDIMETQYF.

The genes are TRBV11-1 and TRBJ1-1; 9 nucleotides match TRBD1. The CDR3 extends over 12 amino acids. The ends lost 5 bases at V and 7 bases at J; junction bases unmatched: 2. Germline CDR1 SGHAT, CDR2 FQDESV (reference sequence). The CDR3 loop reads CASSADRGEAFF. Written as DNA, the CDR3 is TGTGCCAGCAGCGCGGACAGGGGTGAAGCTTTCTTT.

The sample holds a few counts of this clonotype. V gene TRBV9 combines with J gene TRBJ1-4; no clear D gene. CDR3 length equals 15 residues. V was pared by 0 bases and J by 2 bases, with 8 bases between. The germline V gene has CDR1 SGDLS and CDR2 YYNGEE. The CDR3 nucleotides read TGTGCCAGCAGCGTAGAGAGTTCTACTAATGAAAAACTGTTTTTT. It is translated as CASSVESSTNEKLFF.

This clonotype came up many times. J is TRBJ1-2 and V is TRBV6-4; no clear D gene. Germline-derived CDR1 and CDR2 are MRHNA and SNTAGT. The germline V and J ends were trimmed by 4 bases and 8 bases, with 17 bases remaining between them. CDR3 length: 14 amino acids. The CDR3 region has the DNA TGTGCCAGCAGTGTCGGCGGGCGCGGTTCCGGCTACACCTTC. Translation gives CASSVGGRGSGYTF.

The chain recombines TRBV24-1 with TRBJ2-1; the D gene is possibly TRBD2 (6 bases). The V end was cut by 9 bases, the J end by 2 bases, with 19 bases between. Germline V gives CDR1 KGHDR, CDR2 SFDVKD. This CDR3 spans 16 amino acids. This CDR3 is CATCGILAGPYNEQFF. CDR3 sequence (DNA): TGTGCCACCTGCGGGATTCTGGCGGGGCCCTACAATGAGCAGTTCTTC.

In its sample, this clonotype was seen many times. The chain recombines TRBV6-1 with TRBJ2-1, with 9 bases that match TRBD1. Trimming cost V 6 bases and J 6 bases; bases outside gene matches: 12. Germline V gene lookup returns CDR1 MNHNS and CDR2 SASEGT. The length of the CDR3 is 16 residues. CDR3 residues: CASRATPGQGGNEQFF. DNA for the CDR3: TGTGCCAGCAGAGCCACTCCGGGACAGGGAGGCAATGAGCAGTTCTTC.

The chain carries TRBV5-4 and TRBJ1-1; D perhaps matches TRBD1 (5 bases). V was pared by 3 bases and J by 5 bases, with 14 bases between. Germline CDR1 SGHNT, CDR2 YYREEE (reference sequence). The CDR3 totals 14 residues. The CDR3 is CASSWRGAGTEAFF. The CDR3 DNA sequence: TGTGCCAGCAGCTGGCGAGGGGCGGGAACTGAAGCTTTCTTT.